These 4 T cell receptor beta chains share one sample of origin, sequenced in a study of identical twins. TCRdb fed the 5' RACE reads into MiXCR, producing one record per CDR3 protein. The sample records around 670,000 distinct CDR3 sequences, around 6% being singletons. The source material was naive T cells sorted from blood. The source is a man aged 18-30 years in good health.

This clonotype has ten or more counts. The chain has TRBV12-3 or TRBV12-4 and TRBJ1-2; 9 nucleotides agree with TRBD1. J gave up 3 bases and V 9 bases, and 8 bases lay outside the gene matches. This CDR3 is built from 14 residues. The CDR3 DNA sequence: TGTGCCAGTAAACACCGGGACAGGGACTATGGCTACACCTTC. Protein sequence: CASKHRDRDYGYTF.

The chain employs TRBV7-7 and TRBJ2-5; TRBD2 matches 7 bases. The CDR3 loop spans 15 amino acids. The ends lost 4 bases at V and 4 bases at J; junction bases unmatched: 9. Germline loops: CDR1 SSHAT, CDR2 FNYEAQ (reference sequence). The CDR3 bases are TGTGCCAGCAGCTCTAGCGGAGGGACCCCAGAGACCCAGTACTTC. Residues: CASSSSGGTPETQYF. Filled out from reference TRBV7-7 and TRBJ2-5, the complete variable domain reads GAGVSQSPRYKVTKRGQDVTLRCDPISSHATLYWYQQALGQGPEFLTYFNYEAQPDKSGLPSDRFSAERPEGSISTLTIQRTEQRDSAMYRCASSSSGGTPETQYFGPGTRLLVL.

This clonotype was seen ten or more times. The chain employs TRBV28 and TRBJ2-7, with D possibly called TRBD1 or TRBD2 (8 bases each). This CDR3 is built from 12 residues. The V end lost 8 bases, the J end lost 11 bases, and 19 bases lay between the germline ends. CDR1 is MDHEN and CDR2 is SYDVKM in the germline V gene. In nucleotides, the CDR3 is TGTGCCAGCTCGGGGGGGTTGGGACAGGAGTACTTC. Translated, it gives CASSGGLGQEYF.

In this sample, this clonotype turned up a few times. The V gene is TRBV6-2 or TRBV6-3, the J gene TRBJ2-1; 7 positions agree with TRBD2. Germline trimming cut 4 bases from V and 8 bases from J; bases unmatched to any gene: 11. Germline V CDR1 and CDR2: MNHEY, SVGEGT. The CDR3 length is 15 residues. Here the CDR3 DNA reads TGTGCCAGCAGTTTCGAGCGGGGCTTTGTTTATGAGCAGTTCTTC. It translates to CASSFERGFVYEQFF.